This TCR beta chain was captured by sequencing in a study of cytomegalovirus exposure and HLA in healthy donors. Background on the study: In an early release, HLA-typed donors contributed approximately 82 million unique TCR sequences.

In the PCR, 60 Vbeta and 13 Jbeta primers were used. Sequencing was performed with immunoSEQ multiplex PCR; in TCRdb, only in-frame clones are kept and a portion is missing. The sample has roughly 95,000 clones; about four fifths are singletons. V gave up 4 bases and J gave up 0 bases, with 10 bases separating them. The CDR3 extends over 15 amino acids. CDR1 is MNHEY, CDR2 SMNVEV, per germline (reference sequence). Study-wide results and limits: Accurate prediction of most subjects' HLA-A and HLA-B alleles from TCR beta sequences was reported. The study listed under 200 cytomegalovirus-associated TCR beta chains.

Of note for this clone: Antigen specificity is unknown.

The source material was PBMCs. The rearrangement links TRBV27 to TRBJ1-3; D is unclear. The clonotype comes from a man aged 25 to 40 in good health and CMV-seropositive. As DNA, the CDR3 is TGTGCCAGCAGTTCCCTGAGTAGCTCTGGAAACACCATATATTTT. Amino acids: CASSSLSSSGNTIYF.